This T cell receptor (beta chain) was sequenced for a study of shared clonotypes between healthy human individuals. Looking at the study overall: Each donor's CD8 memory used one plate, CD8 naive two, each CD4 subset three.

The CDR3 totals 14 residues. Per the germline V gene, CDR1 is SEHNR and CDR2 is FQNEAQ (reference sequence). V trimming: 4 bases; J trimming: 4 bases; junction bases outside the gene matches: 6. Profiling relied on immunoSEQ multiplex PCR, and the TCRdb table lists in-frame clones only, not all of them. The table has approximately 2,300,000 clones, around 92% seen once. The rearrangement uses TRBV7-9 and TRBJ1-1; 7 bases align to TRBD1. The TCR comes from a man aged 18-30 years in good health. Some clones in this sample may be carry-over from other donors' samples. The sequenced sample was naive CD4+ T cells from PBMCs. The subset was: CD45RA+ positively selected. The CDR3 region has the DNA TGTGCCAGCAGCTCACTGAACAGGGGCACTGAAGCTTTCTTT. Encoded protein: CASSSLNRGTEAFF.